Following are 20 T cell receptor beta chains from one sample sequenced in a study of blood T cell repertoires in COVID-19. The repertoire was sequenced with immunoSEQ multiplex PCR; TCRdb's copy has only in-frame clones and lacks some. The sample has roughly 200,000 clones; 84% are singletons. The material sequenced was PBMCs or T cells enriched from blood (not recorded which). The receptors derive from a young woman who had been exposed to COVID-19.

This chain connects TRBV29-1 to TRBJ2-3; TRBD1 might be the D (6 bases). Germline CDR1 and CDR2: SQVTM and ANQGSEA. The CDR3 spans 14 residues. The V gene lost 2 bases and the J gene lost 1 base, with 10 bases spanning the gap. The CDR3 region has the DNA TGCAGCGTTGAAAGGTCAGGGGGCACAGATACGCAGTATTTT. Translated, it gives CSVERSGGTDTQYF.

The V gene is TRBV18, the J gene TRBJ2-1; TRBD2 matches 9 bases. This CDR3 has 15 amino acids. Germline V gene sequence: CDR1 KGHSH, CDR2 LQKENI. V lost 1 base to trimming and J lost 4 bases; unmatched junction nucleotides: 2. The CDR3 loop reads CASSPLAGEYNEQFF. CDR3 DNA: TGTGCCAGCTCACCACTAGCGGGGGAATACAATGAGCAGTTCTTC.

The count of this clone is one. The gene calls are TRBV7-2 and TRBJ2-3; perhaps TRBD2 as D (5 bases). Trimming stripped 4 bases from V and 6 bases from J, with 20 bases between. CDR3 length equals 16 residues. Germline V gene sequence: CDR1 SGHTA, CDR2 FQGNSA. CDR3 protein: CASSSTPGFGRDTQYF. In nucleotides, the CDR3 is TGTGCCAGCAGCTCGACCCCGGGATTTGGTCGTGATACGCAGTATTTT.

The rearrangement joins TRBV7-9 to TRBJ2-3; 7 bases are shared with TRBD1. V lost 5 bases and J lost 2; bases outside the gene matches: 4. Per the germline V gene, CDR1 is SEHNR and CDR2 is FQNEAQ (reference sequence). This CDR3 region has 14 residues. CDR3 residues: CASSRQGDTDTQYF. The DNA for the CDR3 is TGTGCCAGCAGCCGACAGGGCGACACAGATACGCAGTATTTT.

This chain joins TRBV7-6 and TRBJ1-6, with a tentative D call TRBD1 (6 bases). Germline CDR1 reads SGHVS; CDR2 reads FNYEAQ. Between the trimmed V and J ends, which lost 2 bases and 7 bases, there was a span of 12 bases. The CDR3 consists of 15 residues. CDR3 region: CASSLSSDRNSPLHF. CDR3 DNA: TGTGCCAGCAGCTTAAGTTCGGACAGAAATTCACCCCTCCACTTT.

V gene TRBV14 combines with J gene TRBJ1-2, with unresolved D. Germline values: CDR1 SGHDN, CDR2 FVKESK. The V gene lost 1 base and the J gene lost 5 bases, with 8 bases spanning the gap. The CDR3 loop spans 13 amino acids. The CDR3 DNA reads TGTGCCAGCAGCCAAGCCCAGTCTTATGGCTACACCTTC. Translation: CASSQAQSYGYTF. The full variable domain, its missing parts supplied by reference TRBV14 and TRBJ1-2, is EAGVTQFPSHSVIEKGQTVTLRCDPISGHDNLYWYRRVMGKEIKFLLHFVKESKQDESGMPNNRFLAERTGGTYSTLKVQPAELEDSGVYFCASSQAQSYGYTFGSGTRLTVV.

With regard to this clone: The junction differs from germline at one of its ends, possibly a read error. The chain couples TRBV5-1 to TRBJ1-4, with D possibly TRBD1 on 6 matching bases. In germline, CDR1 is SGHRS, CDR2 YFSETQ. The CDR3 loop spans 14 amino acids. The CDR3 sequence: CASRLGAPNEKLFF. The CDR3 DNA reads TGCGCCAGCAGATTGGGGGCGCCTAATGAAAAACTGTTTTTT.

This chain links TRBV19 with TRBJ2-7; 8 nucleotides agree with TRBD2. This CDR3 is 13 amino acids long. The junction had 4 bases not matched to a gene; V was cut back by 7 bases and J by 2 bases. Germline CDR1 and CDR2: LNHDA and SQIVND (reference sequence). CDR3 sequence reads: CASTRGGTYEQYF. In DNA form, the CDR3 reads TGTGCCAGTACCCGCGGGGGGACCTACGAGCAGTACTTC.

The table lists this clone with a few counts. This chain connects TRBV27 to TRBJ1-5; 7 bases are a match to TRBD1. CDR1 MNHEY and CDR2 SMNVEV come from the germline V gene (reference sequence). This CDR3 region has 16 residues. Losses at the gene ends were 4 bases for V and 0 bases for J; bases not matched to a gene: 6. The CDR3 coding sequence is TGTGCCAGCAGTTCGGGGACAGAAGTTAGCAATCAGCCCCAGCATTTT. It yields the protein CASSSGTEVSNQPQHF.

As DNA, the CDR3 is TGTGCCAGTGGCCCAATGGACAGGGGGATAGGGGAGCTGTTTTTT. It codes for CASGPMDRGIGELFF. The chain carries TRBV19 and TRBJ2-2, with 10 positions matching TRBD1. The germline gives CDR1 LNHDA, CDR2 SQIVND (reference sequence). The CDR3 is 15 amino acids. After removal of 8 bases from V and 8 bases from J, the junction contained 11 bases not matched to a gene.

The chain carries TRBV5-1 and TRBJ2-4; 10 positions agree with TRBD2. Looked up from germline, CDR1 is SGHRS and CDR2 is YFSETQ. This CDR3 comprises 16 residues. V was clipped by 0 bases and J by 7 bases; unmatched bases: 7. The CDR3 bases are TGCGCCAGCAGCTTGGGGACTAGCGGTGGGGTGAACATTCAGTACTTC. It specifies CASSLGTSGGVNIQYF.

This clone came up once. The chain recombines TRBV15 with TRBJ2-7; perhaps TRBD2 as D (6 bases). The germline V and J ends were trimmed by 5 bases and 0 bases, with 17 bases remaining between them. This CDR3 region has 16 residues. Germline lookup yields CDR1 LNHNV and CDR2 YYDKDF (reference sequence). The CDR3 loop reads CATSQLRDLSSYEQYF. The DNA of the CDR3 is TGTGCCACCAGCCAACTCCGGGACTTAAGCTCCTACGAGCAGTACTTC.

The rearrangement joins TRBV19 to TRBJ2-7; D perhaps matches TRBD2 (5 bases). Germline-derived CDR1 and CDR2 are LNHDA and SQIVND (reference sequence). This CDR3 is built from 14 residues. V lost 4 bases and J 0 bases, leaving 10 bases between the germline ends. CDR3 bases: TGTGCCAGTAGTACTGGGGAGAGCTCCTACGAGCAGTACTTC. As protein: CASSTGESSYEQYF.

This sequence joins TRBV5-4 and TRBJ2-2, with 7 bases aligning to TRBD2. Germline CDR1 SGHNT, CDR2 YYREEE (reference sequence). The J segment lost 7 bases and the V segment lost 0 bases, leaving 12 bases of the junction unmatched. CDR3 length: 17 amino acids. The CDR3 loop reads CASSLDLGGISDGELFF. The CDR3 bases are TGTGCCAGCAGCTTGGACCTCGGGGGGATCTCGGACGGGGAGCTGTTTTTT.

The CDR3 DNA sequence: TGTGCCAGCAGCGCTCAGGGGGCCTACTATGGCTACACCTTC. Its protein is CASSAQGAYYGYTF. V and J are TRBV9 and TRBJ1-2, with 8 bases aligning to TRBD1. V shed 3 bases and J 3 bases; nucleotides not matched to a gene: 4. This CDR3 comprises 14 residues. Germline loops: CDR1 SGDLS, CDR2 YYNGEE.

This clone was seen more than once but under ten times. The chain uses TRBV5-6 and TRBJ2-3, with 9 bases that match TRBD2. V was pared by 4 bases and J by 5 bases, with 2 bases of the junction left unmatched. The CDR3 is 13 residues long. Germline V gene data show CDR1 as SGHDT and CDR2 as YYEEEE. The CDR3 nucleotides are TGTGCCAGCAGCCGACTAGCGGTAGATACGCAGTATTTT. This gives the protein CASSRLAVDTQYF.

J is TRBJ1-1 and V is TRBV5-6; the D is unclear. The CDR3 runs 16 residues. Germline V gene data show CDR1 as SGHDT and CDR2 as YYEEEE. V lost 4 bases, J lost 0 bases, and 16 bases lay in between. CDR3 nucleotides: TGTGCCAGCAGCCCTATGAAGTCGTTGATGAACACTGAAGCTTTCTTT. Amino acids: CASSPMKSLMNTEAFF.

The V call is TRBV5-1, the J call TRBJ2-2, with TRBD1 as a possible D gene (6 bases). Germline values: CDR1 SGHRS, CDR2 YFSETQ. Trimming removed 2 bases at V and 6 bases at J, with 23 bases between. The CDR3 contains 18 residues. In DNA form, the CDR3 reads TGCGCCAGCAGCTTAGACCTCCTAACAGGGCGGCTAGCCGGGGAGCTGTTTTTT. As protein: CASSLDLLTGRLAGELFF.

This chain uses TRBV15 with TRBJ1-6, with 10 bases matching TRBD1. Trimming took 5 bases from V and 9 from J; bases not matched to a gene: 7. The CDR3 runs 15 residues. In germline, CDR1 is LNHNV, CDR2 YYDKDF (reference sequence). The CDR3 DNA is TGTGCCACCAGCGCGAGCGGGACAGGGGTTTCACCCCTCCACTTT. This codes for CATSASGTGVSPLHF.

The rearrangement links TRBV5-1 to TRBJ2-5, with 13 bases identical to TRBD2. Germline V gene lookup returns CDR1 SGHRS and CDR2 YFSETQ. The CDR3 contains 16 residues. The trim removed 1 base at V and 5 bases at J, leaving 5 bases unmatched. CDR3 sequence reads: CASSLTSGGAGETQYF. CDR3 nucleotide sequence: TGCGCCAGCAGCTTGACTAGCGGGGGGGCCGGTGAGACCCAGTACTTC.